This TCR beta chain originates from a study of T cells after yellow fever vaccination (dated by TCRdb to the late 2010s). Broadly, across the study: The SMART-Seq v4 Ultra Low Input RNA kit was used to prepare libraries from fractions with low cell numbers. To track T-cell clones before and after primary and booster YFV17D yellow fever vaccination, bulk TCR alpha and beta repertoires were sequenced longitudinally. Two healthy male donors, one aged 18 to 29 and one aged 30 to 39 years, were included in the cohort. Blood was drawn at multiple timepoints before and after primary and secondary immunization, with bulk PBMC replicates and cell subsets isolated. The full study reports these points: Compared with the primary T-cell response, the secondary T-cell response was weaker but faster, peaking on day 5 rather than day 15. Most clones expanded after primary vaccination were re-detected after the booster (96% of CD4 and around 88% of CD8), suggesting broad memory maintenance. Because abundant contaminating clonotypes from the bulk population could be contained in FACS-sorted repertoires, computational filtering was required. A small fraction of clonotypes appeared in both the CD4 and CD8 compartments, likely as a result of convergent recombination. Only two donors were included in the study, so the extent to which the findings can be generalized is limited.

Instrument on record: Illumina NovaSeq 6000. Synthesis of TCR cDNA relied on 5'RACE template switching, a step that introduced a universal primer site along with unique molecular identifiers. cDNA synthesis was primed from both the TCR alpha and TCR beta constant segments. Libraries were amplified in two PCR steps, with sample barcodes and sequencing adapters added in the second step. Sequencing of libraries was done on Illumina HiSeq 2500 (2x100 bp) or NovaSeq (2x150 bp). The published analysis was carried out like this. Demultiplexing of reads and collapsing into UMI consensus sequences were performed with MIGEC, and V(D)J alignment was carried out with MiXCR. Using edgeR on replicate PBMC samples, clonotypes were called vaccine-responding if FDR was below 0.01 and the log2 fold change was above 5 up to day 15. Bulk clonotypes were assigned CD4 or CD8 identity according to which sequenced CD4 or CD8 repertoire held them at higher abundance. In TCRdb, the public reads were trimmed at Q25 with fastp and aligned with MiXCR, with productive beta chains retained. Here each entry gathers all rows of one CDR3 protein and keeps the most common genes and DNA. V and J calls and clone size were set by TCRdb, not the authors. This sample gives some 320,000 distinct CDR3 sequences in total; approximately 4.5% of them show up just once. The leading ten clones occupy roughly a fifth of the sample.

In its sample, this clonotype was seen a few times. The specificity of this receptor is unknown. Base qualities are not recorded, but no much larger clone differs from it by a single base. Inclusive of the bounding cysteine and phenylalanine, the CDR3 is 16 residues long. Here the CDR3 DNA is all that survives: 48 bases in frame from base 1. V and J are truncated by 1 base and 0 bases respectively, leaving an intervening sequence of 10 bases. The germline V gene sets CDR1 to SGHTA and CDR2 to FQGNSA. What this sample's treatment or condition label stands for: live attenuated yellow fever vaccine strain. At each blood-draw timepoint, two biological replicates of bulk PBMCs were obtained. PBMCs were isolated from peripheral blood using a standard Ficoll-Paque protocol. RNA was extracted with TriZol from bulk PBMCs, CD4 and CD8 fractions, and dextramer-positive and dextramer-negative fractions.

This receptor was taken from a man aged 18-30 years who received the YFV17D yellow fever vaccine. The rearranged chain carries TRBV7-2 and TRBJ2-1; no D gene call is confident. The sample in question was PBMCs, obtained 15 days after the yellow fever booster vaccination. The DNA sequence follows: TGTGCCAGCAGCTTAGGGATCTCAAGCTCCTACAATGAGCAGTTCTTC. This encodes CASSLGISSSYNEQFF.